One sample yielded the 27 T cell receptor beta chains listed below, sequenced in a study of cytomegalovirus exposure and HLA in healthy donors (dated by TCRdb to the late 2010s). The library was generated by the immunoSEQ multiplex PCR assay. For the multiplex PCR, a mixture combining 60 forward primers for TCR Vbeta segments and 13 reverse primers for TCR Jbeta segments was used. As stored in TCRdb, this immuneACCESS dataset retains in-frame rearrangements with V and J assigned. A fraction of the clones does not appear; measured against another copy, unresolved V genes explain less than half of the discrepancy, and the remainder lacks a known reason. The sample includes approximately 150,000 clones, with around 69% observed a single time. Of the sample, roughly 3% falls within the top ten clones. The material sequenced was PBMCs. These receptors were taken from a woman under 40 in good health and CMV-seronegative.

The CDR3: CASSIEGRSSFYEQYF. For the CDR3, the DNA is TGTGCCAGTAGTATAGAGGGGCGGAGCTCCTTCTACGAGCAGTACTTC. The chain combines TRBV19 with TRBJ2-5; perhaps TRBD1 as D (5 bases). The J call may be mistaken, given a closer DNA end match to TRBJ2-7. Germline V lookup: CDR1 LNHDA, CDR2 SQIVND (reference sequence). The CDR3 is 16 amino acids.

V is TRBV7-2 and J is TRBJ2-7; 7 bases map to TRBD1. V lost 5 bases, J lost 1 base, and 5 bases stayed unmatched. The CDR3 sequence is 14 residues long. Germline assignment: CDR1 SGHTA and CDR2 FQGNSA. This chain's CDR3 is CASSPPGQSYEQYF. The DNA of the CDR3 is TGTGCCAGCAGCCCCCCGGGACAGTCCTACGAGCAGTACTTC. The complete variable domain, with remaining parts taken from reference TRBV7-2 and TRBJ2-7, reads GAGVSQSPSNKVTEKGKDVELRCDPISGHTALYWYRQSLGQGLEFLIYFQGNSAPDKSGLPSDRFSAERTGGSVSTLTIQRTQQEDSAVYLCASSPPGQSYEQYFGPGTRLTVT.

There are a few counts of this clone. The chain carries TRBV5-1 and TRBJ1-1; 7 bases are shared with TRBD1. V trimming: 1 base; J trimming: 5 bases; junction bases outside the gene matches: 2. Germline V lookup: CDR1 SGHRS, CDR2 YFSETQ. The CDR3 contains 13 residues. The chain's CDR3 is CASSLQTGTEAFF. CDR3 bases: TGCGCCAGCAGCTTGCAGACAGGGACTGAAGCTTTCTTT.

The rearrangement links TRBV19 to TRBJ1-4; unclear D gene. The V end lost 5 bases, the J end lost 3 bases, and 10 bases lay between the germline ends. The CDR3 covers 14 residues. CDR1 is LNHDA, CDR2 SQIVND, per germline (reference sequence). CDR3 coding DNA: TGTGCCAGTAGTTCCCAGGCGTCTAATGAAAAACTGTTTTTT. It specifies CASSSQASNEKLFF.

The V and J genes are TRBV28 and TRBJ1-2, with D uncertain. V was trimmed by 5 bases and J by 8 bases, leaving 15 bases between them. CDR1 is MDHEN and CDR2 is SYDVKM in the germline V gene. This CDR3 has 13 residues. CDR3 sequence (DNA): TGTGCCAGCAGTCTGACAAACGGGGTCGGCTACACCTTC. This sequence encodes CASSLTNGVGYTF.

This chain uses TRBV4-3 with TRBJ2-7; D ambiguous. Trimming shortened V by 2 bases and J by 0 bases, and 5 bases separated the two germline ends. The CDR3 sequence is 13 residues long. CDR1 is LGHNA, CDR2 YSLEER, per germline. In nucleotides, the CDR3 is TGCGCCAGCAGCCAATCTACCTCCTACGAGCAGTACTTC. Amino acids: CASSQSTSYEQYF.

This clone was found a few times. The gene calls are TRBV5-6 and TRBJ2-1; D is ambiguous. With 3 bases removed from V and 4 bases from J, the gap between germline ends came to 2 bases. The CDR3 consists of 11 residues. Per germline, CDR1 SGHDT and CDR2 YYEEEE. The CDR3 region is CASSSYNEQFF. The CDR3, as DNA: TGTGCCAGCAGCTCTTACAATGAGCAGTTCTTC. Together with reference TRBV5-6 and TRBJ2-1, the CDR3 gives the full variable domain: DAGVTQSPTHLIKTRGQQVTLRCSPKSGHDTVSWYQQALGQGPQFIFQYYEEEERQRGNFPDRFSGHQFPNYSSELNVNALLLGDSALYLCASSSYNEQFFGPGTRLTVL.

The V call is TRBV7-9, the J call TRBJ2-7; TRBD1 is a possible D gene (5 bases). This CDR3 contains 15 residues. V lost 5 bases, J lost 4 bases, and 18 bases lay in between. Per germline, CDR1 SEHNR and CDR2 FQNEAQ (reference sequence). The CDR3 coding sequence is TGTGCCAGCAGCCCCCGCAGGGCCCTTTCGTACGAGCAGTACTTC. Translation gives CASSPRRALSYEQYF.

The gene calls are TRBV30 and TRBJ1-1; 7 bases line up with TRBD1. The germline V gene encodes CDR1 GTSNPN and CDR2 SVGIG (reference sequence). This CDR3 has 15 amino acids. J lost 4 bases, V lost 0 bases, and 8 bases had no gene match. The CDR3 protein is CAWSVGLTGVTEAFF. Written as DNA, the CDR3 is TGTGCCTGGAGTGTCGGACTCACAGGGGTCACTGAAGCTTTCTTT.

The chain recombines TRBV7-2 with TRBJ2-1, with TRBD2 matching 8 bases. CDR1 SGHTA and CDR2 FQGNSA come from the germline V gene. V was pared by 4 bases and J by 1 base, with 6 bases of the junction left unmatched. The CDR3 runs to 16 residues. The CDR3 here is CASSSVAGTSYNEQFF. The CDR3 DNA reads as TGTGCCAGCAGCTCCGTAGCGGGAACGTCCTACAATGAGCAGTTCTTC. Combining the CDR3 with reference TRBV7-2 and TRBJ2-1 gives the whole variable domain GAGVSQSPSNKVTEKGKDVELRCDPISGHTALYWYRQSLGQGLEFLIYFQGNSAPDKSGLPSDRFSAERTGGSVSTLTIQRTQQEDSAVYLCASSSVAGTSYNEQFFGPGTRLTVL.

This CDR3 reads CSFWTGRITDTQYF. CDR3 DNA sequence: TGCAGCTTCTGGACAGGACGGATCACAGATACGCAGTATTTT. The rearrangement uses TRBV29-1 and TRBJ2-3; 7 bases align to TRBD1. The CDR3 is 14 amino acids. V shed 8 bases, J shed 2 bases, and the junction held 10 bases outside the gene matches. Germline loops: CDR1 SQVTM, CDR2 ANQGSEA.

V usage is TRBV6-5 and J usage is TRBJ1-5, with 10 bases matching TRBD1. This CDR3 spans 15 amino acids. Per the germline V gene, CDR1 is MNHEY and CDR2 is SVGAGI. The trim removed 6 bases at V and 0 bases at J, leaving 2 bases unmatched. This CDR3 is CASSRTGGSNQPQHF. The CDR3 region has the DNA TGTGCCAGCAGCAGGACAGGGGGTAGCAATCAGCCCCAGCATTTT.

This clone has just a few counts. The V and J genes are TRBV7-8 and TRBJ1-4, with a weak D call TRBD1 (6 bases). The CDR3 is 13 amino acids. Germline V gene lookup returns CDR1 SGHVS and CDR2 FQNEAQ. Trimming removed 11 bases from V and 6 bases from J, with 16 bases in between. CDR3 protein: CAVSRGGDEKLFF. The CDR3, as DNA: TGTGCCGTCTCCCGAGGGGGGGATGAAAAACTGTTTTTT.

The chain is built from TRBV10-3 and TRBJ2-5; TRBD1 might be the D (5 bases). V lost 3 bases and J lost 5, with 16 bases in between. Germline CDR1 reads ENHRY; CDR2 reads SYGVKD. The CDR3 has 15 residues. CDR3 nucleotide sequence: TGTGCCATCAGTGATAACAGGATACCCTGGGAGACCCAGTACTTC. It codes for CAISDNRIPWETQYF.

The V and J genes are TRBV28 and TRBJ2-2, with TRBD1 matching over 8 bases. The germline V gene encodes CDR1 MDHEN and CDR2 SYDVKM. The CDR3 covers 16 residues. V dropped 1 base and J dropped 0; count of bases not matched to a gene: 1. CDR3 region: CASSLSGQANTGELFF. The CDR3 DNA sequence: TGTGCCAGCAGTTTATCGGGACAGGCGAACACCGGGGAGCTGTTTTTT.

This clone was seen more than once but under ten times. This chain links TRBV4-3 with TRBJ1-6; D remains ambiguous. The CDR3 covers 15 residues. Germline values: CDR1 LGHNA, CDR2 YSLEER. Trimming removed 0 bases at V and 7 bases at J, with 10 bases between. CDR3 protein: CASSQEGRGNSPLHF. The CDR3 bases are TGCGCCAGCAGCCAAGAGGGTAGAGGGAATTCACCCCTCCACTTT.

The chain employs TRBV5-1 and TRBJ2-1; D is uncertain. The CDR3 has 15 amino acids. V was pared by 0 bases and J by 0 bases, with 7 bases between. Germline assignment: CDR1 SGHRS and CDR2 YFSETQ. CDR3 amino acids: CASSLVQPSYNEQFF. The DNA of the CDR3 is TGCGCCAGCAGCTTGGTACAGCCCTCCTACAATGAGCAGTTCTTC.

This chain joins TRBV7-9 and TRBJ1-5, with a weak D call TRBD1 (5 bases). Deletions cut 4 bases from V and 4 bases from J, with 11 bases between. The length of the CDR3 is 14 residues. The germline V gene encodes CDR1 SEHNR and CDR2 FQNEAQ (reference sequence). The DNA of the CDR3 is TGTGCCAGCAGCTCGATAAGGGGAAATCAGCCCCAGCATTTT. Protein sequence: CASSSIRGNQPQHF. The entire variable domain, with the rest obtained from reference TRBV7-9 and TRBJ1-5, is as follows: DTGVSQNPRHKITKRGQNVTFRCDPISEHNRLYWYRQTLGQGPEFLTYFQNEAQLEKSRLLSDRFSAERPKGSFSTLEIQRTEQGDSAMYLCASSSIRGNQPQHFGDGTRLSIL.

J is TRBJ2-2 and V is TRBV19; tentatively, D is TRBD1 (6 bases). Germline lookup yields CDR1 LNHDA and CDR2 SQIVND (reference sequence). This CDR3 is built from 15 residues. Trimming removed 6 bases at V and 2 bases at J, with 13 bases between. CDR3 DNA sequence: TGTGCCAGTAGCCCTACTGGGGGCAACACCGGGGAGCTGTTTTTT. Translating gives CASSPTGGNTGELFF.

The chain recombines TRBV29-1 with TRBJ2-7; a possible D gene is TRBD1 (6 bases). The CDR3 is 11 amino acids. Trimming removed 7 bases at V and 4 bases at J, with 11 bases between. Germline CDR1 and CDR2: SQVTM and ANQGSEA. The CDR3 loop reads CSAGQSYEQYF. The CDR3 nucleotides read TGCAGCGCTGGACAGAGTTACGAGCAGTACTTC.

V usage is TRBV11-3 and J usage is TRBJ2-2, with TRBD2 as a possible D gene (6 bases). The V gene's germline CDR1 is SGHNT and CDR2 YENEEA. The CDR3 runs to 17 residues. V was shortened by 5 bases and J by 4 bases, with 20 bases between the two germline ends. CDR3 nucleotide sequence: TGTGCCAGCAGCCCCTCTTGGGGGGAGCGCGGCACCGGGGAGCTGTTTTTT. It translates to CASSPSWGERGTGELFF. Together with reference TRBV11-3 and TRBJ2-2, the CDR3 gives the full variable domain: EAGVVQSPRYKIIEKKQPVAFWCNPISGHNTLYWYLQNLGQGPELLIRYENEEAVDDSQLPKDRFSAERLKGVDSTLKIQPAELGDSAVYLCASSPSWGERGTGELFFGEGSRLTVL.

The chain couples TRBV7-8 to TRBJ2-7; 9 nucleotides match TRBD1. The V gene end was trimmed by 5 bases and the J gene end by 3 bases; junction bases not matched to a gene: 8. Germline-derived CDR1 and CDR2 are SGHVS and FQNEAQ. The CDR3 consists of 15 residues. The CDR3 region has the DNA TGTGCCAGCAGCGAAGCCGGGACAGGGTTCTACGAGCAGTACTTC. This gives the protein CASSEAGTGFYEQYF.

The CDR3: CASSSGHEYEQYF. CDR3 bases: TGTGCCAGCAGTTCGGGACATGAATACGAGCAGTACTTC. The chain recombines TRBV6-6 with TRBJ2-7, with a possible D match to TRBD1 (6 bases). V was pared by 4 bases and J by 4 bases, with 11 bases between. The CDR3 runs 13 residues. CDR1 is MNHNY, CDR2 SVGAGI, per germline (reference sequence).

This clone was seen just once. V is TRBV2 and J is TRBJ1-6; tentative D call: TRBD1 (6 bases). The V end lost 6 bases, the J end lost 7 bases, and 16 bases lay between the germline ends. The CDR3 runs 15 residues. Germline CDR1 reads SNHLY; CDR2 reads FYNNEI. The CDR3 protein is CASSRQGQPNSPLHF. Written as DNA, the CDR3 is TGTGCCAGCAGCCGCCAGGGACAACCAAATTCACCCCTCCACTTT.

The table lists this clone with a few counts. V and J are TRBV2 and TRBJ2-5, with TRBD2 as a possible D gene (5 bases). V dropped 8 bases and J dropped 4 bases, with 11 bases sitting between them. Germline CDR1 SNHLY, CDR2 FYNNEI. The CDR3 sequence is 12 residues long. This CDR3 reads CASSRRAETQYF. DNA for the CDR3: TGTGCCAGCTCGAGGCGGGCAGAGACCCAGTACTTC.

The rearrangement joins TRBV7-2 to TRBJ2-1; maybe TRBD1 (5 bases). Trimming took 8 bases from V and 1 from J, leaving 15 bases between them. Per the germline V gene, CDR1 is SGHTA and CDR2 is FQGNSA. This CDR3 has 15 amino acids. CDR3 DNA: TGTGCCAGCCAGCTTAGGGGCAGTTCCTACAATGAGCAGTTCTTC. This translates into CASQLRGSSYNEQFF.

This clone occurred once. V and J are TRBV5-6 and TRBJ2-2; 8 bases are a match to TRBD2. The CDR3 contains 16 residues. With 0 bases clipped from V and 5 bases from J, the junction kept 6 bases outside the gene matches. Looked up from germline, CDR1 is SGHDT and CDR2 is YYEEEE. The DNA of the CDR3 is TGTGCCAGCAGCTTGGCCGTCGGGGGGGCGACCGGGGAGCTGTTTTTT. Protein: CASSLAVGGATGELFF. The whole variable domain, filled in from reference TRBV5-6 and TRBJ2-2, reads DAGVTQSPTHLIKTRGQQVTLRCSPKSGHDTVSWYQQALGQGPQFIFQYYEEEERQRGNFPDRFSGHQFPNYSSELNVNALLLGDSALYLCASSLAVGGATGELFFGEGSRLTVL.